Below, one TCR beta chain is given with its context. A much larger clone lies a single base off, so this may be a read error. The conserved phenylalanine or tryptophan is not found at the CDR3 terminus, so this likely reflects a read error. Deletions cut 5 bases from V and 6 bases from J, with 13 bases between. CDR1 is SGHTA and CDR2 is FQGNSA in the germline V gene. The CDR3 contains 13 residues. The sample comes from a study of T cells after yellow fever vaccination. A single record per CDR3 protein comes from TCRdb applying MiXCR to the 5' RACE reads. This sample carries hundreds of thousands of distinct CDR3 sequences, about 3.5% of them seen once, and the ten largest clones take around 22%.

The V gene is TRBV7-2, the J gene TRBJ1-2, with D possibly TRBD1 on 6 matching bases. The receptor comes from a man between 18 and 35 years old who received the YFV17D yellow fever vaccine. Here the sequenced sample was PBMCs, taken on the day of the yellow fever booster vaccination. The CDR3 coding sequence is TGTGCCAGCAGCCGAGGGACATTGGATGGCTACACCTCC. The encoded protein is CASSRGTLDGYTS.